This T cell receptor (beta chain) was documented in a study of long-term antiretroviral therapy in people with HIV. Study conclusions and caveats: ART adherence was not documented, and neither viral resistance nor therapy changes had any data.

Every HIV-positive participant received treatment in the United States. The samples comprised 1-10 million cryopreserved PBMC ahead of DNA extraction. immunoSEQ v3.0 was run at survey level. Produced via immunoSEQ multiplex PCR; TCRdb's table is partial and in-frame only. The sample includes around 29,000 clones, 90% to 95% of them seen just once. The V end was cut by 4 bases, the J end by 6 bases, with 10 bases between. From germline, CDR1 is SGHRS and CDR2 YFSETQ. The CDR3 covers 12 residues. As regards this clone: The antigen remains undetermined.

The starting material was unsorted PBMCs, obtained approximately 6.3 years after starting antiretroviral therapy. The J gene is TRBJ1-2, the V gene TRBV5-1; D unclear. This receptor was taken from a man between 25 and 39 years old with HIV. CDR3 loop: CASSLQRDGYTF. DNA of the CDR3: TGCGCCAGCAGCCTACAACGGGATGGCTACACCTTC.